In its sample, the clone carrying this T cell receptor (beta chain) was seen many times. The antigen is not known. Time point indicated: newly diagnosed GD, antithyroid drugs for less than 3 months. PBMC RNA was the source of the TCR library. V lost 2 bases, J lost 7 bases, and 6 bases lay in between. The CDR3 has 12 amino acids. Germline loops: CDR1 MNHEY, CDR2 SMNVEV (reference sequence). Researchers made TCR beta libraries by using iRepertoire HTBI primers and running Arm-PCR on CDR3 regions. Authors' processing steps: Identification across samples found more than 55 TRBV and 11 to 15 TRBJ segments. Each CDR3 protein gets one entry after TCRdb re-called the multiplex PCR reads with MiXCR. The V and J calls shown here were made by TCRdb, not taken from the authors' results. The data contain more than 300,000 distinct CDR3 sequences, around 16% of them singletons. This specimen comes from a study of regulatory T cells in long-lasting Graves disease.

The study's findings and limits: Accuracy might have suffered from few samples. Persistent disease exhibited a predilection for TRBV28, TRBJ1-2 and TRBJ2-5. Shared public clonotypes totalled approximately 3,000 in persistent patients, compared with roughly 970 in new patients.

The clonotype originates from a female donor with Graves disease. The sample in question was peripheral blood mononuclear cells (PBMCs), obtained at new diagnosis, from a patient treated with antithyroid drugs. This sequence joins TRBV27 and TRBJ2-1, with unresolved D. The CDR3 reads CASSLPANEQFF. DNA for the CDR3: TGTGCCAGCAGTTTACCAGCGAATGAGCAGTTCTTC.